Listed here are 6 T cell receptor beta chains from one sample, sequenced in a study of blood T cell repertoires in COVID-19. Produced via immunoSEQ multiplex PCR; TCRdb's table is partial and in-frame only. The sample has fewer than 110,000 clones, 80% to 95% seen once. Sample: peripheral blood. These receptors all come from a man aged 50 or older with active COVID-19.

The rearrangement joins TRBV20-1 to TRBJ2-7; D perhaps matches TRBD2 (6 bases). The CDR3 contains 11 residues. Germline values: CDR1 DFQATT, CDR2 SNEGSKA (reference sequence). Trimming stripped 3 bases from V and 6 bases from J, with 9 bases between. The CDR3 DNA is TGCAGTGCTAGGCCGGAGGGCGAGCAGTACTTC. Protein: CSARPEGEQYF.

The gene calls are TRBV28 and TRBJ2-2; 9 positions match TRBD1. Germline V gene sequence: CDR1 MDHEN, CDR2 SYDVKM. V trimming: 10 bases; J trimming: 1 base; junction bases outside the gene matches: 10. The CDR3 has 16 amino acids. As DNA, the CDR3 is TGTGCCACCGGCGGCCCGGGACAGGGGAACACCGGGGAGCTGTTTTTT. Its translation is CATGGPGQGNTGELFF. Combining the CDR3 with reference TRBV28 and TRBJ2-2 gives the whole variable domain DVKVTQSSRYLVKRTGEKVFLECVQDMDHENMFWYRQDPGLGLRLIYFSYDVKMKEKGDIPEGYSVSREKKERFSLILESASTNQTSMYLCATGGPGQGNTGELFFGEGSRLTVL.

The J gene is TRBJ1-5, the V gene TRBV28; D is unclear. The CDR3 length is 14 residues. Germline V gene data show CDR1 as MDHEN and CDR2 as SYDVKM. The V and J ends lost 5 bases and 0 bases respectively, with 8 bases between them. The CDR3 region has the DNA TGTGCCAGCAGTACTGAATATAGCAATCAGCCCCAGCATTTT. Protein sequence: CASSTEYSNQPQHF.

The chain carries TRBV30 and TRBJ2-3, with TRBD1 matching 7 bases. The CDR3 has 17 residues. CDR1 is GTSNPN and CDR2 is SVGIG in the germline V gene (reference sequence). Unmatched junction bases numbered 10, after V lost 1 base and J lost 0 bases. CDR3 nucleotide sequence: TGTGCCTGGAGTGCCAAAACAGGGGTTTCTAGCACAGATACGCAGTATTTT. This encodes CAWSAKTGVSSTDTQYF.

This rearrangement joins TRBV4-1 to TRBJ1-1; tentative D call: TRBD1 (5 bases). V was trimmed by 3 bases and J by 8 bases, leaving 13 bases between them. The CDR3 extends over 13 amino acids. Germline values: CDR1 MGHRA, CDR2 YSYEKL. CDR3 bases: TGCGCCAGCAGCCACCAGGGTCCGCAAGAAGCTTTCTTT. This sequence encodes CASSHQGPQEAFF.

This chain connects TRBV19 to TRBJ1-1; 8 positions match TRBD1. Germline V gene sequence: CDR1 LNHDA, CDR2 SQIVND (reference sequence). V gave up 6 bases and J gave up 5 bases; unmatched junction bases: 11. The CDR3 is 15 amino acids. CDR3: CASSQKDRGRTEAFF. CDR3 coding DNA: TGTGCCAGTAGCCAAAAAGACAGGGGTAGGACTGAAGCTTTCTTT.